The 27 T cell receptor beta chains below all came from one sample that was sequenced in a study of tumor-infiltrating lymphocytes in primary liver carcinoma. The researchers produced TCR beta cDNA from 450 to 600 ng total RNA with a constant-region primer. ARM-PCR, slightly modified, supplied the TCR beta libraries through three nested multiplex PCR rounds. TRBV1-TRBV30 forward primers paired with a C-beta reverse primer were used in the first two PCR rounds, which ran approximately 11 cycles each. TCRdb fed the multiplex PCR reads into MiXCR, producing one record per CDR3 protein. The sample holds hundreds of thousands of distinct CDR3 sequences; 45% to 70% are singletons and the top ten take 15% to 20%. The authors took blood RNA from unsorted whole blood and also extracted germline DNA. The sample taken for sequencing was peripheral blood. Every receptor here comes from a woman aged 25-40 years with primary liver carcinoma and hepatitis B virus infection.

A note on this clonotype: A much larger clone lies a single base off, so this may be a read error. V gene TRBV29-1 combines with J gene TRBJ2-7, with a weak D call TRBD2 (6 bases). This CDR3 is 13 amino acids long. Looked up from germline, CDR1 is SQVTM and CDR2 is ANQGSEA. The CDR3: CRRPGSGVHEQYF. The CDR3 region has the DNA TGCAGGCGCCCTGGATCGGGGGTCCACGAGCAGTACTTC.

Concerning this clonotype: A read error may be the cause here, since a much bigger clone is one base away. The CDR3 here is CASRGDRVTHSEQFF. Here the CDR3 DNA reads TGTGCCAGCAGGGGAGACAGGGTAACACACAGTGAGCAGTTCTTC. V usage is TRBV12-3 or TRBV12-4 and J usage is TRBJ2-1, with 7 nucleotides matching TRBD1. This CDR3 has 15 amino acids. J was trimmed by 9 bases and V by 6 bases; bases with no gene match: 14.

Notes on this clonotype: A much larger clone lies a single base off, so this may be a read error. The rearrangement links TRBV29-1 to TRBJ2-3, with 10 nucleotides matching TRBD2. The V and J ends lost 4 bases and 9 bases, in that order; junction bases with no gene match: 10. Germline V gene sequence: CDR1 SQVTM, CDR2 ANQGSEA. CDR3 length: 14 residues. The CDR3 coding sequence is TGCAGCGTTGTTCCAGCGGGAGGGGCGGAGACGCAGTATTTT. Translated, it gives CSVVPAGGAETQYF.

Concerning this clonotype: Relative to the germline gene, one junction end is altered; a read error may explain this. V is TRBV11-2 and J is TRBJ1-1, with D uncertain. The length of the CDR3 is 14 residues. CDR1 and CDR2 (germline): SGHAT, FQNNGV. Here the CDR3 reads CASSHTVAYTEAFF. CDR3 nucleotides: TGCGCCAGCAGCCACACAGTGGCTTACACTGAAGCTTTCTTT.

Turning to this clonotype: A much larger clone sits a single nucleotide away, making a read error possible. The genes are TRBV4-3 and TRBJ1-2, with unresolved D. The CDR3 loop spans 15 amino acids. CDR1 and CDR2 from the germline V gene are LGHNA and YSLEER. Here the CDR3 reads CANSPVPTSYYGYTF. CDR3 coding DNA: TGCGCCAACAGCCCGGTCCCTACCTCTTACTATGGCTACACCTTC.

A remark on this clonotype: A read error is possible here, since a much larger clone lies one base away. This rearrangement joins TRBV29-1 to TRBJ2-1, with 13 bases matching TRBD2. Germline loops: CDR1 SQVTM, CDR2 ANQGSEA. This CDR3 spans 14 amino acids. CDR3: CRVQLAGGDNEQFF. CDR3 bases: TGCAGAGTTCAACTAGCGGGAGGGGACAATGAGCAGTTCTTC.

This clonotype was recorded once. The J gene is TRBJ1-1, the V gene TRBV28; D gene uncertain. The CDR3 spans 16 residues. V dropped 5 bases and J dropped 1 base, with 17 bases sitting between them. CDR1 and CDR2 from the germline V gene are MDHEN and SYDVKM. CDR3 in DNA: TGTGCCAGCAGTCCCCCGACGGCCAACAGGAACACTGAAGCTTTCTTT. Its protein product is CASSPPTANRNTEAFF.

DNA for the CDR3: TGCGCCAGCGATAAAGCGAGGGGTAGCGGGAGGGGCGAGCAGTACTTC. Its protein is CASDKARGSGRGEQYF. This sequence joins TRBV4-3 and TRBJ2-7, with 11 bases that match TRBD2. V was clipped by 8 bases and J by 6 bases; unmatched bases: 15. Germline assignment: CDR1 LGHNA and CDR2 YSLEER. The CDR3 is 16 residues long.

This chain uses TRBV12-5 with TRBJ2-1; no definite D call. CDR1 LGHNT and CDR2 FRNRAP come from the germline V gene. This CDR3 comprises 14 residues. With 1 base removed from V and 6 bases from J, the gap between germline ends came to 10 bases. The CDR3 sequence: CASGLGTPPNEQFF. The CDR3 region has the DNA TGTGCTAGTGGTTTGGGTACCCCCCCCAATGAGCAGTTCTTC.

Worth noting for this clonotype: Because the CDR3 is missing its conserved closing phenylalanine or tryptophan, this is likely a read error. The rearrangement links TRBV12-3 or TRBV12-4 to TRBJ1-6, with TRBD1 as a possible D gene (5 bases). The CDR3 runs to 15 residues. Between the trimmed V and J ends, which lost 2 bases and 7 bases, there was a span of 12 bases. CDR3 sequence: CASSLQIGANSPLHL. The CDR3, as DNA: TGTGCCAGCAGTTTACAGATTGGGGCGAATTCACCCCTCCACTTA.

Details on this clonotype: Its ends do not fully match the called genes, so a read error is possible. The V gene is TRBV12-3 or TRBV12-4, the J gene TRBJ2-3; 10 positions match TRBD2. The CDR3 is made up of 15 amino acids. Here the CDR3 reads CASSWTSGFTDTQCF. The CDR3 region has the DNA TGTGCCAGCAGTTGGACTAGCGGATTCACAGATACGCAGTGTTTT.

Comment on this clonotype: One end of the junction is discordant with germline, which a read error may explain. The J gene is TRBJ2-7, the V gene TRBV4-2; D remains ambiguous. Per germline, CDR1 LGHNA and CDR2 YNFKEQ. The CDR3 has 13 amino acids. CDR3 DNA sequence: TGTGCCAGCAACCAAGATCGCGGTCTGTACTTGTACTTC. It specifies CASNQDRGLYLYF.

Regarding this clonotype: One base away lies a much larger clone, so this may be a sequencing read error. The chain carries TRBV12-3 or TRBV12-4 and TRBJ2-6; D remains unclear. CDR3 length: 15 amino acids. Trimming took 1 base from V and 4 from J, leaving 8 bases between them. DNA for the CDR3: TGTGCCAGCAGTTTAGTCGTGTTCGGGGCCAACGTCCTGACTTTC. This translates into CASSLVVFGANVLTF.

The chain is built from TRBV5-4 and TRBJ2-3; 13 bases line up with TRBD2. The CDR3 extends over 19 amino acids. Germline values: CDR1 SGHNT, CDR2 YYREEE (reference sequence). Trimming at V came to 5 bases and at J to 1 base, leaving 13 bases not matched to a gene. The CDR3 DNA is TGTGCCAGCAGTCGGACTAGCGGGAGTATGGTAGCCCGCACAGATACGCAGTATTTT. Its protein product is CASSRTSGSMVARTDTQYF.

Worth noting for this clonotype: This CDR3 fails to terminate in the conserved phenylalanine or tryptophan, so it likely reflects a read error. This chain links TRBV11-2 with TRBJ2-5; 8 bases agree with TRBD2. The J segment lost 3 bases and the V segment lost 8 bases, leaving 8 bases of the junction unmatched. The CDR3 is made up of 14 amino acids. The germline gives CDR1 SGHAT, CDR2 FQNNGV. CDR3 in DNA: TGTGCCAGCCTAAGCGGGGGACTCAAAGAGACCCAGTACATC. Encoded protein: CASLSGGLKETQYI.

As to this clonotype: Its ends do not fully match the called genes, so a read error is possible. The CDR3 nucleotides are TGTGCCAGCAGCTTAGCGGACGGAGTGAACTCTGAAGCCTTCTTT. It codes for CASSLADGVNSEAFF. The rearrangement links TRBV5-4 to TRBJ1-1; unclear D gene. Germline assignment: CDR1 SGHNT and CDR2 YYREEE (reference sequence). This CDR3 is 15 amino acids long.

Remarks on this clonotype: Relative to the germline gene, one junction end is altered; a read error may explain this. This chain connects TRBV6-5 to TRBJ1-3, with TRBD1 matching over 7 bases. CDR1 is MNHEY and CDR2 is SVGAGI in the germline V gene. The CDR3 runs to 16 residues. The CDR3 nucleotides are TGTGCCAGCAGTTACTCGACAGGGTCGGTGGGAAACATCATATATTTT. It translates to CASSYSTGSVGNIIYF.

The chain employs TRBV11-2 and TRBJ2-7; D may be TRBD2 (6 bases). Trimming removed 11 bases from V and 4 bases from J, with 18 bases in between. The CDR3 sequence is 13 residues long. Germline CDR1 and CDR2: SGHAT and FQNNGV. The CDR3 DNA is TGTGCCTACAGCCCTCCGGGGAGGTACGAGCAGTACTTC. It encodes CAYSPPGRYEQYF.

This clonotype was detected only a few times. CDR3 nucleotide sequence: TGTGCCAGCAGTTACTCGAGCGGGGGGGAGCAGCCCCAGCATTTT. As protein: CASSYSSGGEQPQHF. The V gene is TRBV6-2 or TRBV6-3, the J gene TRBJ1-5, with D perhaps TRBD1 (5 bases). Per the germline V gene, CDR1 is MNHEY and CDR2 is SVGEGT. V lost 0 bases and J lost 7, with 13 bases in between. The CDR3 contains 15 residues.

The V call is TRBV12-3 or TRBV12-4, the J call TRBJ2-6, with D hard to call. Trimming stripped 6 bases from V and 5 bases from J, with 14 bases between. The length of the CDR3 is 15 residues. The CDR3 nucleotides are TGTGCCAGCAGGGACGCAACGAGGAGGGCCAACGTCCTGACTTTC. Protein: CASRDATRRANVLTF.

Worth noting for this clonotype: Possible read error: a much larger clone is one base away. V is TRBV4-3 and J is TRBJ2-7, with TRBD1 matching 7 bases. Germline loops: CDR1 LGHNA, CDR2 YSLEER. This CDR3 has 14 amino acids. Written as DNA, the CDR3 is TGCGCCAGCAGCCCCACGGGACAGTCCTTCGAGCAGTACTTC. This encodes CASSPTGQSFEQYF.

Comment on this clonotype: A read error is likely, as this CDR3 ends without the conserved phenylalanine or tryptophan. The rearrangement links TRBV5-1 to TRBJ2-5, with 8 positions matching TRBD2. Trimming took 6 bases from V and 5 from J; bases not matched to a gene: 6. Germline-derived CDR1 and CDR2 are SGHRS and YFSETQ. The CDR3 runs 13 residues. CDR3 sequence reads: CASKREGEETQYL. The CDR3 coding sequence is TGCGCCAGCAAACGGGAGGGGGAGGAGACCCAGTACCTC.

With regard to this clonotype: This may come from a read error, since a much larger clone is one base off. The chain uses TRBV12-3 or TRBV12-4 and TRBJ2-5; 7 bases line up with TRBD2. This CDR3 has 15 residues. Losses at the gene ends were 9 bases for V and 5 bases for J; bases not matched to a gene: 15. The CDR3 loop is CASLVGGPTWETQYF. The DNA for the CDR3 is TGTGCCAGTCTAGTGGGAGGGCCCACCTGGGAGACCCAGTACTTC.

This clonotype was recorded only once. The chain employs TRBV18 and TRBJ1-6; D might be TRBD1 (5 bases). Germline-derived CDR1 and CDR2 are KGHSH and LQKENI. The CDR3 has 16 amino acids. Trimming removed 3 bases from V and 5 bases from J, with 14 bases in between. Written as DNA, the CDR3 is TGTGCCAGCTCACCTCGGGGACTGAGGAATAATTCACCCCTCCACTTT. This codes for CASSPRGLRNNSPLHF.

V is TRBV12-3 or TRBV12-4 and J is TRBJ1-2, with TRBD1 matching over 7 bases. Trimming removed 3 bases from V and 3 bases from J; junction bases left unmatched: 7. The CDR3 is made up of 15 amino acids. The CDR3 region has the DNA TGTGCCAGCAGTTTTGGGACAGAGGAAGACTATGGCTACACCTTC. Its translation is CASSFGTEEDYGYTF.

V and J are TRBV12-3 or TRBV12-4 and TRBJ2-2; 10 bases fit TRBD2. The CDR3 loop spans 19 amino acids. With V trimmed by 3 bases and J by 7 bases, 17 bases remained unmatched. The CDR3: CASSFIASGSYGFIGELFF. The CDR3 DNA follows: TGTGCCAGCAGTTTCATCGCTAGCGGGAGTTACGGTTTCATCGGGGAGCTGTTTTTT.

In the case of this clonotype: Its ends do not fully match the called genes, so a read error is possible. This rearrangement joins TRBV11-2 to TRBJ2-5, with unresolved D. Germline V CDR1 and CDR2: SGHAT, FQNNGV. CDR3 length: 12 amino acids. The CDR3 spells CASNGLSETQYF. The CDR3 DNA reads TGCGCCAGCAACGGGTTAAGTGAGACCCAGTACTTC. The entire variable domain, with the rest obtained from reference TRBV11-2 and TRBJ2-5, is as follows: EAGVAQSPRYKIIEKRQSVAFWCNPISGHATLYWYQQILGQGPKLLIQFQNNGVVDDSQLPKDRFSAERLKGVDSTLKIQPAKLEDSAVYLCASNGLSETQYFGPGTRLLVL.